This entry lists 28 T cell receptor beta chains sequenced from one sample in a study of cytomegalovirus exposure and HLA in healthy donors. The PCR ran on 60 Vbeta and 13 Jbeta primers. Sequencing used immunoSEQ multiplex PCR; TCRdb keeps in-frame clones, though not all of them. The data show 150,000 to 200,000 clones, just over 70% seen once. The specimen was PBMCs. These receptors originate from a human donor in good health.

The V and J genes are TRBV20-1 and TRBJ2-7, with 7 bases identical to TRBD1. The junction had 4 bases not matched to a gene; V was cut back by 6 bases and J by 5 bases. This CDR3 contains 11 residues. Per the germline V gene, CDR1 is DFQATT and CDR2 is SNEGSKA (reference sequence). Here the CDR3 reads CSAVRGNEQYF. DNA for the CDR3: TGCAGTGCCGTCAGGGGGAACGAGCAGTACTTC.

This clone was recorded once. The chain has TRBV6-1 and TRBJ1-1; 7 nucleotides line up with TRBD1. This CDR3 comprises 14 residues. V lost 7 bases and J lost 4; bases outside the gene matches: 9. Germline CDR1 MNHNS, CDR2 SASEGT. As DNA, the CDR3 is TGTGCCAGCACCCCGGGACAGTACTTCACTGAAGCTTTCTTT. Amino acid sequence: CASTPGQYFTEAFF.

This clone is a singleton in its sample. The chain carries TRBV7-9 and TRBJ1-1; D is unclear. Trimming removed 1 base at V and 10 bases at J, with 19 bases between. CDR1 and CDR2 (germline): SEHNR, FQNEAQ (reference sequence). The CDR3 length is 15 residues. For the CDR3, the DNA is TGTGCCAGCAGCTTAGGATCCGGGGAGGCCCGCGTAGCTTTCTTT. Encoded protein: CASSLGSGEARVAFF.

A single count supports this clone. The gene calls are TRBV21-1 and TRBJ2-1; whether TRBD1, the table's D call, matches the DNA was not checked. TRBV21-1 is a pseudogene segment. The CDR3 has 22 amino acids. The CDR3 sequence is CASSKKKGHHRCGLKRGNEQFF. CDR3 nucleotide sequence: TGTGCCAGCAGCAAAAAAAAGGGCCACCATCGATGCGGTTTGAAGAGGGGGAATGAGCAGTTCTTC.

This clone has more than one count but fewer than ten. The chain uses TRBV2 and TRBJ2-7; 7 nucleotides align to TRBD1. CDR3 length equals 15 residues. Germline V gene sequence: CDR1 SNHLY, CDR2 FYNNEI. The J segment lost 2 bases and the V segment lost 6 bases, leaving 10 bases of the junction unmatched. The CDR3 is CASSWDRSKPYEQYF. As DNA, the CDR3 is TGTGCCAGCAGCTGGGACAGATCGAAGCCCTACGAGCAGTACTTC.

This clone was seen only a few times. V is TRBV5-1 and J is TRBJ2-7; a possible D gene is TRBD1 (5 bases). V lost 0 bases to trimming and J lost 0 bases, with 7 bases between them. In germline, CDR1 is SGHRS, CDR2 YFSETQ. CDR3 length equals 14 residues. The CDR3 reads CASSLEGASYEQYF. DNA for the CDR3: TGCGCCAGCAGCTTGGAAGGGGCCTCCTACGAGCAGTACTTC.

As to this clone: The same CDR3 arises from other DNA sequences in this sample as well. The V call is TRBV11-2, the J call TRBJ2-7; D may be TRBD1 (5 bases). Per germline, CDR1 SGHAT and CDR2 FQNNGV. Trimming left V 5 bases short and J 2 bases short, with 10 bases between. The CDR3 runs to 13 residues. The CDR3 loop reads CASSPGLTYEQYF. CDR3 DNA: TGTGCCAGCAGCCCAGGGTTAACCTACGAGCAGTACTTC.

V usage is TRBV15 and J usage is TRBJ1-1, with a tentative D call TRBD1 (6 bases). V dropped 0 bases and J dropped 2 bases, with 10 bases sitting between them. The CDR3 runs 15 residues. Germline CDR1 is LNHNV and CDR2 is YYDKDF (reference sequence). CDR3: CATSRDRGENTEAFF. CDR3 DNA sequence: TGTGCCACCAGCAGAGACAGGGGCGAAAACACTGAAGCTTTCTTT.

The V and J genes are TRBV4-3 and TRBJ1-2; 9 bases fit TRBD1. Germline CDR1 and CDR2: LGHNA and YSLEER. The CDR3 runs 17 residues. V trimming: 1 base; J trimming: 6 bases; junction bases outside the gene matches: 12. CDR3 loop: CASSQGDRVQVTNGYTF. The CDR3 DNA follows: TGCGCCAGCAGCCAAGGGGACAGGGTACAGGTTACGAATGGCTACACCTTC.

The chain recombines TRBV7-8 with TRBJ1-2; TRBD1 might be the D (5 bases). Germline loops: CDR1 SGHVS, CDR2 FQNEAQ. V lost 1 base and J 8 bases, leaving 11 bases between the germline ends. CDR3 size: 13 residues. The CDR3 DNA reads as TGTGCCAGCAGCTTAGGGGCAGGGTGCGGCTACACCTTC. It encodes CASSLGAGCGYTF. Filled out from reference TRBV7-8 and TRBJ1-2, the complete variable domain reads GAGVSQSPRYKVAKRGQDVALRCDPISGHVSLFWYQQALGQGPEFLTYFQNEAQLDKSGLPSDRFFAERPEGSVSTLKIQRTQQEDSAVYLCASSLGAGCGYTFGSGTRLTVV.

V and J are TRBV7-8 and TRBJ2-7, with D maybe TRBD2 (5 bases). Germline assignment: CDR1 SGHVS and CDR2 FQNEAQ. The CDR3 sequence is 15 residues long. The V end lost 2 bases, the J end lost 2 bases, and 13 bases lay between the germline ends. The CDR3 sequence: CASSLLSVPTYEQYF. CDR3 in DNA: TGTGCCAGCAGCTTACTTAGCGTACCCACCTACGAGCAGTACTTC.

CDR3: CASSESGGQSTLIAFF. CDR3 in DNA: TGTGCCAGCAGTGAATCGGGAGGACAGAGTACACTGATAGCTTTCTTT. The chain links TRBV25-1 to TRBJ1-1; possibly TRBD1 for D (6 bases). The length of the CDR3 is 16 residues. The germline gives CDR1 MGHDK, CDR2 SYGVNS. Trimming cost V 1 base and J 10 bases, with 22 bases left between them.

The rearrangement joins TRBV29-1 to TRBJ2-5, with 7 bases lining up with TRBD2. V trimming: 6 bases; J trimming: 1 base; junction bases outside the gene matches: 2. Germline V gene data show CDR1 as SQVTM and CDR2 as ANQGSEA. CDR3 size: 12 residues. The DNA of the CDR3 is TGCAGCGTCCGGACTAGCCAAGAGACCCAGTACTTC. It codes for CSVRTSQETQYF.

The rearrangement uses TRBV7-8 and TRBJ2-1; perhaps TRBD1 as D (6 bases). The V gene's germline CDR1 is SGHVS and CDR2 FQNEAQ. This CDR3 is built from 15 residues. V lost 4 bases and J lost 2, with 12 bases in between. Here the CDR3 reads CASSSVGAPYNEQFF. In nucleotides, the CDR3 is TGTGCCAGCAGCTCGGTGGGGGCGCCCTACAATGAGCAGTTCTTC.

V and J are TRBV6-6 and TRBJ1-1, with 9 bases that match TRBD1. The CDR3 covers 13 residues. Germline V CDR1 and CDR2: MNHNY, SVGAGI (reference sequence). V shed 4 bases, J shed 8 bases, and the junction held 5 bases outside the gene matches. The DNA of the CDR3 is TGTGCCAGCAGTTCCAGGGACAGGGCAGAAGCTTTCTTT. It encodes CASSSRDRAEAFF.

The J gene is TRBJ1-5, the V gene TRBV4-1; D remains ambiguous. The CDR3 sequence is 17 residues long. With 6 bases removed from V and 0 bases from J, the gap between germline ends came to 18 bases. From germline, CDR1 is MGHRA and CDR2 YSYEKL. CDR3 nucleotides: TGCGCCAGCAGTCCTTCGGCTGGAGCGGATAGCAATCAGCCCCAGCATTTT. It codes for CASSPSAGADSNQPQHF.

The chain is built from TRBV6-6 and TRBJ2-7, with a tentative D call TRBD2 (6 bases). The CDR3 is 13 residues long. Germline V lookup: CDR1 MNHNY, CDR2 SVGAGI (reference sequence). The V gene lost 4 bases and the J gene lost 5 bases, with 12 bases spanning the gap. CDR3 bases: TGTGCCAGCAGTTTGCAGGGAGGCGACGAGCAGTACTTC. Its translation is CASSLQGGDEQYF.

The rearrangement joins TRBV12-5 to TRBJ1-5; 7 nucleotides agree with TRBD1. J was trimmed by 1 base and V by 1 base; bases with no gene match: 1. This CDR3 region has 15 residues. Germline V gene sequence: CDR1 LGHNT, CDR2 FRNRAP. The CDR3 coding sequence is TGTGCTAGTGGTTTGGGGACAGGAAGCAATCAGCCCCAGCATTTT. Amino acid sequence: CASGLGTGSNQPQHF.

V usage is TRBV6-4 and J usage is TRBJ2-3; 8 bases are a match to TRBD1. The CDR3 totals 15 residues. Germline-derived CDR1 and CDR2 are MRHNA and SNTAGT. The V and J ends lost 6 bases and 0 bases, in that order; junction bases with no gene match: 5. The CDR3 sequence: CASSVRDRSTDTQYF. The CDR3 bases are TGTGCCAGCAGCGTCCGGGACAGGAGCACAGATACGCAGTATTTT.

The chain couples TRBV25-1 to TRBJ2-5, with D perhaps TRBD1 (5 bases). The CDR3 is 17 amino acids. Germline CDR1 is MGHDK and CDR2 is SYGVNS. The V and J ends lost 2 bases and 1 base respectively, with 17 bases between them. In DNA, the CDR3 is TGTGCCAGCAGTGAACTACCCCAGGGATTGCTCCAAGAGACCCAGTACTTC. Translating it yields CASSELPQGLLQETQYF.

In regard to this clone: In the same sample, other DNA sequences code for this CDR3. The chain combines TRBV27 with TRBJ2-7; D remains unclear. Germline V gene lookup returns CDR1 MNHEY and CDR2 SMNVEV (reference sequence). The CDR3 has 15 residues. Deletions cut 6 bases from V and 1 base from J, with 16 bases between. The CDR3 here is CASSPTTSQSYEQYF. CDR3 DNA sequence: TGTGCCAGCAGCCCCACGACTTCCCAGTCCTACGAGCAGTACTTC.

V gene TRBV5-4 combines with J gene TRBJ1-3; D unresolved. CDR3 length: 17 amino acids. V lost 3 bases and J lost 2, with 18 bases in between. Germline V gives CDR1 SGHNT, CDR2 YYREEE (reference sequence). The CDR3 spells CASSSLGELDAGNTIYF. The CDR3 DNA follows: TGTGCCAGCAGCTCCCTCGGGGAGTTGGACGCTGGAAACACCATATATTTT. The variable domain in full, completed from reference TRBV5-4 and TRBJ1-3, reads ETGVTQSPTHLIKTRGQQVTLRCSSQSGHNTVSWYQQALGQGPQFIFQYYREEENGRGNFPPRFSGLQFPNYSSELNVNALELDDSALYLCASSSLGELDAGNTIYFGEGSWLTVV.

The rearrangement joins TRBV18 to TRBJ2-2; no definite D call. The germline CDR1 and CDR2 sequences are KGHSH and LQKENI. The CDR3 covers 14 residues. V dropped 2 bases and J dropped 1 base, with 5 bases sitting between them. The CDR3 is CASSPSGNTGELFF. The CDR3 coding sequence is TGTGCCAGCTCACCATCGGGGAACACCGGGGAGCTGTTTTTT.

The chain combines TRBV9 with TRBJ1-1, with a tentative D call TRBD1 (6 bases). Per germline, CDR1 SGDLS and CDR2 YYNGEE. With 0 bases removed from V and 5 bases from J, the gap between germline ends came to 14 bases. The CDR3 is 15 amino acids. The CDR3 spells CASSVAAQGRTEAFF. In DNA form, the CDR3 reads TGTGCCAGCAGCGTAGCCGCACAGGGTAGAACTGAAGCTTTCTTT.

The chain carries TRBV30 and TRBJ1-5; D gene uncertain. This CDR3 has 13 residues. CDR1 GTSNPN and CDR2 SVGIG come from the germline V gene (reference sequence). The germline V and J ends were trimmed by 2 bases and 5 bases, with 10 bases remaining between them. CDR3 sequence (DNA): TGTGCCTGGAGTCAAGACGGGGATCAGCCCCAGCATTTT. It specifies CAWSQDGDQPQHF.

This clone was seen a few times. The chain has TRBV30 and TRBJ2-2, with TRBD1 matching 7 bases. Germline V lookup: CDR1 GTSNPN, CDR2 SVGIG (reference sequence). The V segment lost 5 bases and the J segment 6 bases; nucleotides outside the gene matches: 3. The CDR3 totals 12 residues. The DNA for the CDR3 is TGTGCCTGGGGGACAGTGCCCGGGGAGCTGTTTTTT. Amino acids: CAWGTVPGELFF.

The chain is built from TRBV27 and TRBJ2-2, with D unresolved. The V and J ends lost 2 bases and 8 bases respectively, with 9 bases between them. Per the germline V gene, CDR1 is MNHEY and CDR2 is SMNVEV (reference sequence). The CDR3 has 13 amino acids. CDR3 coding DNA: TGTGCCAGCAGTTTAGCTACACTAGGGGAGCTGTTTTTT. Residues: CASSLATLGELFF.

This chain connects TRBV29-1 to TRBJ2-1, with TRBD1 matching over 8 bases. Trimming at V came to 7 bases and at J to 4 bases, leaving 3 bases not matched to a gene. The CDR3 totals 12 residues. Germline loops: CDR1 SQVTM, CDR2 ANQGSEA. The DNA of the CDR3 is TGCAGCGCAGGGGGCACATACAATGAGCAGTTCTTC. Protein: CSAGGTYNEQFF.